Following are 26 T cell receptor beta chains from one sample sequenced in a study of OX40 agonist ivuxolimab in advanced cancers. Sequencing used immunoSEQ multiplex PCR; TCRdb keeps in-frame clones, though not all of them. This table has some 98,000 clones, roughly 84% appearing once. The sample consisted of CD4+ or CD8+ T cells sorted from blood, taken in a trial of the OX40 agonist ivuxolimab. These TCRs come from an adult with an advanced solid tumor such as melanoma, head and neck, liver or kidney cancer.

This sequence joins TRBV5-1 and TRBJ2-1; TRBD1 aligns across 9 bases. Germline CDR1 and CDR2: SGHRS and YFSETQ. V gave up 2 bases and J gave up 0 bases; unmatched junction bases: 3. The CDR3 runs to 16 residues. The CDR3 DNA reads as TGCGCCAGCAGCTTCGGGACAGGGAGCTCCTACAATGAGCAGTTCTTC. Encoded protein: CASSFGTGSSYNEQFF.

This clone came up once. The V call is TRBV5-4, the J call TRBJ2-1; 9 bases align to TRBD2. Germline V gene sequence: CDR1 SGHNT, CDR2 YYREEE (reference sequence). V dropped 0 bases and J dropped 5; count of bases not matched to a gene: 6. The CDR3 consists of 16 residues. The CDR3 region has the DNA TGTGCCAGCAGCTTGGTGTCTAGCGGGGCGAACAATGAGCAGTTCTTC. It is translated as CASSLVSSGANNEQFF.

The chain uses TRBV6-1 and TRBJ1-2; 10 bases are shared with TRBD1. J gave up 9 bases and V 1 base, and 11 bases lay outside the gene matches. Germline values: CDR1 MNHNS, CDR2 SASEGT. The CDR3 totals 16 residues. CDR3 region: CASSEGYPDRGSRYTF. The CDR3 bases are TGTGCCAGCAGTGAAGGGTACCCGGACAGGGGGAGTCGCTACACCTTC.

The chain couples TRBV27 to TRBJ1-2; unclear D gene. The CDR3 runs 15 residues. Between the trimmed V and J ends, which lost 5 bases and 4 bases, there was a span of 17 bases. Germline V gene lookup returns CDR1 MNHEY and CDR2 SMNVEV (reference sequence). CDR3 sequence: CASSPPLSHGYGYTF. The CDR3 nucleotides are TGTGCCAGCAGTCCGCCTCTGTCCCACGGCTATGGCTACACCTTC.

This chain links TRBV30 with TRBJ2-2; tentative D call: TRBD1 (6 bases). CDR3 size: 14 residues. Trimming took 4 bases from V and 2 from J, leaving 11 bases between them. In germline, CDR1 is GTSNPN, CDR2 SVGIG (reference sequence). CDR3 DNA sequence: TGTGCCTGGAATGGACAGTCCAACACCGGGGAGCTGTTTTTT. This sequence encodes CAWNGQSNTGELFF.

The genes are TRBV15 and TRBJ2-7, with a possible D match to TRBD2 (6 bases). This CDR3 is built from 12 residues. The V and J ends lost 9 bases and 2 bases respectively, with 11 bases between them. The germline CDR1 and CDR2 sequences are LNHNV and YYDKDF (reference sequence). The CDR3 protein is CATAREAYEQYF. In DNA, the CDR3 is TGTGCCACAGCGAGGGAGGCCTACGAGCAGTACTTC.

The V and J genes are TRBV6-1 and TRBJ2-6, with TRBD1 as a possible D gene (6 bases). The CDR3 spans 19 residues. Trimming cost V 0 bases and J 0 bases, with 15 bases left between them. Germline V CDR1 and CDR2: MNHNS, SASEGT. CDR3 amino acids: CASSEAGQGFISGANVLTF. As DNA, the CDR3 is TGTGCCAGCAGTGAAGCGGGGCAGGGGTTTATCTCTGGGGCCAACGTCCTGACTTTC.

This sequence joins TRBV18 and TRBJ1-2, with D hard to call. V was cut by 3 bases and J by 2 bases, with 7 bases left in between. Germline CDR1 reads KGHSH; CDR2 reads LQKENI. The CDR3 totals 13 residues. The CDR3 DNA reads TGTGCCAGCTCACCCCAGGAGAACTATGGCTACACCTTC. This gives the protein CASSPQENYGYTF.

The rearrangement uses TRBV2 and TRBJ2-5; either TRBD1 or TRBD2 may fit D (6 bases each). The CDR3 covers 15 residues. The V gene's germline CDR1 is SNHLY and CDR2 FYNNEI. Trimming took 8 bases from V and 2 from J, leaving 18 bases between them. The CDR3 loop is CASSFLGGQQETQYF. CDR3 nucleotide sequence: TGTGCCAGCTCCTTTTTGGGGGGCCAACAAGAGACCCAGTACTTC.

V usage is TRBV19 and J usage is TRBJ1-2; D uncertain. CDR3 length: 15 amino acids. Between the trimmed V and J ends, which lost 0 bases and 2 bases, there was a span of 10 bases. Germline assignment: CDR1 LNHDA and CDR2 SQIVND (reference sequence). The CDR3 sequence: CASSIDSQKNYGYTF. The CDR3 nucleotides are TGTGCCAGTAGTATAGACAGCCAAAAAAACTATGGCTACACCTTC.

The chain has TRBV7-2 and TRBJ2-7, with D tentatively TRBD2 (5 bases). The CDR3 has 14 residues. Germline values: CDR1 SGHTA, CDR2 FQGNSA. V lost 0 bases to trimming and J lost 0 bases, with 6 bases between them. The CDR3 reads CASSLAGSSYEQYF. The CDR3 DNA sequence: TGTGCCAGCAGCTTAGCGGGGAGCTCCTACGAGCAGTACTTC.

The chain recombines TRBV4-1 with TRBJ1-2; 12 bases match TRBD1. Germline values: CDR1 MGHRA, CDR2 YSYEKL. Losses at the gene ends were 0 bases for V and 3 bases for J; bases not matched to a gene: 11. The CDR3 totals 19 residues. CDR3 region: CASSQDEGDRGQIYYGYTF. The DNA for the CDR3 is TGCGCCAGCAGCCAAGATGAAGGGGACAGGGGGCAGATTTACTATGGCTACACCTTC.

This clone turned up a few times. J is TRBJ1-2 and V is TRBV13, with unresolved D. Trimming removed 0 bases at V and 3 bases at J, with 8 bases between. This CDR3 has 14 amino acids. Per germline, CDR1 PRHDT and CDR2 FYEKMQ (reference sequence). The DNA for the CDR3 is TGTGCCAGCAGCTTAGGTGTCGCAGACTATGGCTACACCTTC. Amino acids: CASSLGVADYGYTF.

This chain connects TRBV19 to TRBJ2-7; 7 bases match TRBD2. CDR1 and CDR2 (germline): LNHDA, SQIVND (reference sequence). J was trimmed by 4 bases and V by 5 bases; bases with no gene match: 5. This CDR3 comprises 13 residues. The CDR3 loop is CASSQERGYEQYF. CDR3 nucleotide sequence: TGTGCCAGTAGTCAAGAGCGGGGTTACGAGCAGTACTTC.

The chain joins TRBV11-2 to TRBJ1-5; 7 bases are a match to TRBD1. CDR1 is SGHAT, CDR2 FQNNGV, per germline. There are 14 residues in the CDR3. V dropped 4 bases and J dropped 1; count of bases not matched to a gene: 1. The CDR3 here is CASSSQGSNQPQHF. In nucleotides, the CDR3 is TGTGCCAGCAGCTCACAGGGGAGCAATCAGCCCCAGCATTTT.

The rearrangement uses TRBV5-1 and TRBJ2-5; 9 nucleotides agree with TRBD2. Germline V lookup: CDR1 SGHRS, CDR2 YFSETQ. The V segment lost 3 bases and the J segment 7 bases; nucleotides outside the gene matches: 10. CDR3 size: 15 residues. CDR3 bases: TGCGCCAGCAGCTCCCCCGGGAGCGGGGGGAGGACCCAGTACTTC. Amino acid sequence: CASSSPGSGGRTQYF. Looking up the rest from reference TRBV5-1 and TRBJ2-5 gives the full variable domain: KAGVTQTPRYLIKTRGQQVTLSCSPISGHRSVSWYQQTPGQGLQFLFEYFSETQRNKGNFPGRFSGRQFSNSRSEMNVSTLELGDSALYLCASSSPGSGGRTQYFGPGTRLLVL.

The DNA for the CDR3 is TGTGCCAGCAGCCCAATCCGGGACGGTGGGAATCAGCCCCAGCATTTT. Its translation is CASSPIRDGGNQPQHF. The gene calls are TRBV11-2 and TRBJ1-5; perhaps TRBD1 as D (5 bases). The CDR3 loop spans 16 amino acids. The V end lost 5 bases, the J end lost 4 bases, and 18 bases lay between the germline ends. Germline CDR1 is SGHAT and CDR2 is FQNNGV.

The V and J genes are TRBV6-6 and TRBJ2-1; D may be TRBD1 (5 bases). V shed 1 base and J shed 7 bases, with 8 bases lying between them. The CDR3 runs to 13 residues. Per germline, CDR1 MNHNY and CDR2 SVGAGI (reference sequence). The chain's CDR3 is CASSYLQANEQFF. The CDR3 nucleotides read TGTGCCAGCAGTTACTTACAGGCAAATGAGCAGTTCTTC.

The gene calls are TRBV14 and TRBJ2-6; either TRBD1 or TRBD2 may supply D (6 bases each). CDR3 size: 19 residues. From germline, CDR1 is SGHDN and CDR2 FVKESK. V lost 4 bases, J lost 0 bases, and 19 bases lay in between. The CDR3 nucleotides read TGTGCCAGCAGCCTCATGGGGGGCGTCCCAAGCTCTGGGGCCAACGTCCTGACTTTC. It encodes CASSLMGGVPSSGANVLTF.

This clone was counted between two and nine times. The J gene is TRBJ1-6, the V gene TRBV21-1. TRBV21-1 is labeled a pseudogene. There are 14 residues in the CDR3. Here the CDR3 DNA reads TGTGCCAGCAGCAAAGAGGGAAGGAATTCACCCCTCCACTTT. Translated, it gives CASSKEGRNSPLHF.

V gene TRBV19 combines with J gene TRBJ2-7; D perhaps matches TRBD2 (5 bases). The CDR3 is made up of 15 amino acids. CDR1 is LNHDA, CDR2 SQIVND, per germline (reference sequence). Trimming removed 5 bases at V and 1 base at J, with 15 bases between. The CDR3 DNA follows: TGTGCCAGTAGTCCGGAGCAGACGGGGTCCTACGAGCAGTACTTC. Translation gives CASSPEQTGSYEQYF.

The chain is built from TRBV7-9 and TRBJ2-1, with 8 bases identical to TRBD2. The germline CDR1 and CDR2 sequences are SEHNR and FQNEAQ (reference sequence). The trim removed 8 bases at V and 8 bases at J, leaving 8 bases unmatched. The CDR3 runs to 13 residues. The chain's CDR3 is CASSLADWDEQFF. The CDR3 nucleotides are TGTGCCAGCTCACTAGCGGACTGGGATGAGCAGTTCTTC.

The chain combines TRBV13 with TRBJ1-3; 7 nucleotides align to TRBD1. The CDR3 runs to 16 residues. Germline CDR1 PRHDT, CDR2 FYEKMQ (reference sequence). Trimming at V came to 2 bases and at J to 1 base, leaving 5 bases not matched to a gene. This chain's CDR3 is CASSLRDRGSGNTIYF. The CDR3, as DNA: TGTGCCAGCAGCTTAAGGGACAGAGGATCTGGAAACACCATATATTTT.

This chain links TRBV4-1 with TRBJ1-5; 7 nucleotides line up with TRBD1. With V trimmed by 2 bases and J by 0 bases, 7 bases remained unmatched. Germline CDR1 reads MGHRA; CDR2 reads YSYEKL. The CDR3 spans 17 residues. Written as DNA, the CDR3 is TGCGCCAGCAGCCAAACAGGGGTTAGAGGTAGCAATCAGCCCCAGCATTTT. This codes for CASSQTGVRGSNQPQHF.

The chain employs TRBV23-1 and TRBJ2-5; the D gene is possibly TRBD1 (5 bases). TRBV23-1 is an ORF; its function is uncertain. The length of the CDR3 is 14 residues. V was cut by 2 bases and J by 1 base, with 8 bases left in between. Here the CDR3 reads CASSQPDSQETQYF. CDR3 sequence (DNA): TGCGCCAGCAGTCAACCCGACAGCCAAGAGACCCAGTACTTC.

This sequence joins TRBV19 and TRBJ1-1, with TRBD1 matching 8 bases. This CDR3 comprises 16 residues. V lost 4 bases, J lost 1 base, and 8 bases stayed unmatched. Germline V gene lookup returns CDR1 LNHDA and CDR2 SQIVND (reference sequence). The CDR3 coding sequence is TGTGCCAGTAGTAAGGTTCTCGGGACAGGGAACACTGAAGCTTTCTTT. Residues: CASSKVLGTGNTEAFF.